This T cell receptor (beta chain) appears in the sequencing data of a study of cytomegalovirus exposure and HLA in healthy donors. Study conclusions and caveats: Earlier findings revealed that most TCR beta V segments proved productive either about 90% or about 30% of the time. Confirmation was obtained in vitro that a few CMV-associated chains are specific for CMV antigens. In all likelihood, a cluster of highly shared sequence variants was a sequencing artifact.

Germline V gene data show CDR1 as KGHSH and CDR2 as LQKENI. After removal of 5 bases from V and 0 bases from J, the junction contained 5 bases not matched to a gene. The CDR3 is 15 amino acids. There were likely unrecorded immune exposures, though donors were nominally healthy when sampled. A word on this clone: Its target is unknown.

Primers included in the PCR were 60 Vbeta and 13 Jbeta primers. The repertoire was sequenced with immunoSEQ multiplex PCR; TCRdb's copy has only in-frame clones and lacks some. In the table there are around 160,000 clones, 80% to 85% of which are singletons. This TCR came from a male donor in good health and CMV-seropositive. Specimen: PBMCs. The chain links TRBV18 to TRBJ1-1; TRBD1 matches 8 bases. This chain's CDR3 is CASSGTGSMNTEAFF. The CDR3, as DNA: TGTGCCAGCTCAGGGACAGGTTCCATGAACACTGAAGCTTTCTTT.